This T cell receptor beta chain was sequenced during a study of blood T cell repertoires in COVID-19. In the study overall: From the United States, Italy and Spain came samples of acute and convalescent COVID-19. The analysed material was cDNA or gDNA that came from T cells, B-cell-depleted T cells, or PBMCs.

The CDR3 totals 15 residues. V lost 0 bases, J lost 6 bases, and 9 bases lay in between. Germline loops: CDR1 KGHSH, CDR2 LQKENI. Per the study methods: How many nucleated cells were present was estimated from reference gene primer amplification. Clones were read by immunoSEQ multiplex PCR, and TCRdb kept only the in-frame ones, dropping some. The V and J calls and the clone size are those of that table, but D and trimming were determined from the DNA. The table lists 90,000 to 120,000 clones, around four fifths of them singletons. The chain employs TRBV18 and TRBJ1-6, with D perhaps TRBD1 (6 bases). The receptor was derived from a man in his 60s with acute or convalescent COVID-19. Sequenced input: peripheral blood. CDR3 region: CASSPPGQTNSPLHF. The CDR3 nucleotides read TGTGCCAGCTCACCACCTGGACAGACTAATTCACCCCTCCACTTT.